This T cell receptor (beta chain) comes out of a study of control samples from healthy donors and cancer patients. This CDR3 is 13 amino acids long. The V end was cut by 2 bases, the J end by 3 bases, with 8 bases between. The V gene's germline CDR1 is SGHKS and CDR2 YYEKEE (reference sequence). This clone was found once. Clones were read by immunoSEQ multiplex PCR, and TCRdb kept only the in-frame ones, dropping some. The data contain 350,000 to 450,000 clones, 80% to 95% of them seen just once; the ten biggest clones take up roughly 6.4%. The rearrangement uses TRBV5-5 and TRBJ2-5; possible D gene TRBD2, 6 bases. The sample consisted of PBMCs. The clonotype comes from a man aged 40-55 years with head and neck cancer. Here the CDR3 reads CASSFSGEETQYF. CDR3 DNA: TGTGCCAGCAGCTTTTCGGGAGAAGAGACCCAGTACTTC.